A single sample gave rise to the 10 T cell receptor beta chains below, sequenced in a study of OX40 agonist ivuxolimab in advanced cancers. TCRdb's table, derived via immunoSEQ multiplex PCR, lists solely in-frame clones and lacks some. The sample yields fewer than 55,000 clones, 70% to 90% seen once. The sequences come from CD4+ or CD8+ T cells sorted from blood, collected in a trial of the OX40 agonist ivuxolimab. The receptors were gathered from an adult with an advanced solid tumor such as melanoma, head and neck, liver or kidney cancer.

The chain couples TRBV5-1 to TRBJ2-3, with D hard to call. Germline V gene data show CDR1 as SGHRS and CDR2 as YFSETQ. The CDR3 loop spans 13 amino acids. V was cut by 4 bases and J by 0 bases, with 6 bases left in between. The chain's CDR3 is CASSNPSTDTQYF. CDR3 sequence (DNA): TGCGCCAGCAGCAACCCTAGCACAGATACGCAGTATTTT.

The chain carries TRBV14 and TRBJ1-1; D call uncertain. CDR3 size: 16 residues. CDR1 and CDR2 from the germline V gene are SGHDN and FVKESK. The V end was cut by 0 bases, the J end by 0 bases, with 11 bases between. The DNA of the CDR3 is TGTGCCAGCAGCCAAGATCCTGCAAGGATGAACACTGAAGCTTTCTTT. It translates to CASSQDPARMNTEAFF.

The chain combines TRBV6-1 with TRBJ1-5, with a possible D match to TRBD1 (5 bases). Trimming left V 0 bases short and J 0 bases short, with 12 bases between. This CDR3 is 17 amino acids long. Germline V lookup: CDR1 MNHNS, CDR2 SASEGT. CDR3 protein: CASSEAPGPNSNQPQHF. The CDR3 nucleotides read TGTGCCAGCAGTGAAGCCCCGGGACCGAATAGCAATCAGCCCCAGCATTTT.

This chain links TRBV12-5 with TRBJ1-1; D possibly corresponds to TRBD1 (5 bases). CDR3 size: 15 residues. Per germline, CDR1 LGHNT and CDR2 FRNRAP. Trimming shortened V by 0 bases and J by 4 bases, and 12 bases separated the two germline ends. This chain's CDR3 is CASGLVTQGGTEAFF. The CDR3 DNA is TGTGCTAGTGGTTTGGTAACCCAGGGCGGCACTGAAGCTTTCTTT.

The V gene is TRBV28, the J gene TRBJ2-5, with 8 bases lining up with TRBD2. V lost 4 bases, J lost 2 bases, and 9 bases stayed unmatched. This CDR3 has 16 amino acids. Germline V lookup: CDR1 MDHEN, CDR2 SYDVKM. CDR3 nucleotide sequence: TGTGCCAGCAGTTGGAATCTCGGGGGGGAACAAGAGACCCAGTACTTC. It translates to CASSWNLGGEQETQYF.

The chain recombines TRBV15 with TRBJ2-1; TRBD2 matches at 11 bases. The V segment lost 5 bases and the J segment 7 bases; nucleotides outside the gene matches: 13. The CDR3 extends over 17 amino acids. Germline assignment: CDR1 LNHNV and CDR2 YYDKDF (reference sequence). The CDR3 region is CATSGDLGLAVGNEQFF. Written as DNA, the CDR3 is TGTGCCACCAGCGGGGATTTGGGACTAGCGGTTGGAAATGAGCAGTTCTTC.

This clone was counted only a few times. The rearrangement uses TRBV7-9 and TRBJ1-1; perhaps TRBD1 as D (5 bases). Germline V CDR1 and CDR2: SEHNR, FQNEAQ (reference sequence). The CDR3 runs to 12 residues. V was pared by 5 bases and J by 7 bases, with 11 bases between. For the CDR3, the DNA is TGTGCCAGCAGCCGCCTGGGGGTTGAAGCTTTCTTT. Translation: CASSRLGVEAFF.

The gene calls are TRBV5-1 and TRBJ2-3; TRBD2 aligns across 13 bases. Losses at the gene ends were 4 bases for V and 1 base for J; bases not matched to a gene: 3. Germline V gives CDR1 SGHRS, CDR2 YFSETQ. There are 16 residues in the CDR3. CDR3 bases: TGCGCCAGCAGCGGTGGACTAGCGGGGGGCACAGATACGCAGTATTTT. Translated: CASSGGLAGGTDTQYF.

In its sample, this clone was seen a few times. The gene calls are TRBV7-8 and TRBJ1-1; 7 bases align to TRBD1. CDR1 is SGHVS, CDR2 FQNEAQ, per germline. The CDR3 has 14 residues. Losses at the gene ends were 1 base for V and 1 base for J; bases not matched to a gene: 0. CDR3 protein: CASSLGDRNTEAFF. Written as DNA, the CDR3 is TGTGCCAGCAGCTTAGGGGACAGGAACACTGAAGCTTTCTTT.

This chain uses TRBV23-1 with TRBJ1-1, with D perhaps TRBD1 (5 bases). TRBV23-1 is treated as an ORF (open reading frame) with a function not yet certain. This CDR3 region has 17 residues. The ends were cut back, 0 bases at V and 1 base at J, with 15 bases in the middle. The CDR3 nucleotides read TGCGCCAGCAGTCAATCCTGCAGGGACCCCCGGAACACTGAAGCTTTCTTT. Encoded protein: CASSQSCRDPRNTEAFF.